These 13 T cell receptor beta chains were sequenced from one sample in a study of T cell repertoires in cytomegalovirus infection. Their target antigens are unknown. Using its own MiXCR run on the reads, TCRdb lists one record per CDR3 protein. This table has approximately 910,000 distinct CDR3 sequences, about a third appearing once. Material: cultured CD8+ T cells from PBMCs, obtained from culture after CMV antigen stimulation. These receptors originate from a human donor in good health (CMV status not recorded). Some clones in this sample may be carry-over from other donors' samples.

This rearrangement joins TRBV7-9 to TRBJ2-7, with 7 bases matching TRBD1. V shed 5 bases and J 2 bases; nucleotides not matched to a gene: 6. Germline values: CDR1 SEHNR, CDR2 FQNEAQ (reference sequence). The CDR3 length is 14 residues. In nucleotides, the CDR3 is TGTGCCAGCAGCAATCCAGGGGGTCCCTACGAGCAGTACTTC. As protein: CASSNPGGPYEQYF.

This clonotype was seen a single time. This CDR3 is CASSLAVSNYEQYV. The CDR3 DNA reads as TGTGCCAGCAGCCTTGCCGTAAGTAACTACGAGCAGTACGTC. The rearrangement uses TRBV6-2 or TRBV6-3 and TRBJ2-7; D call uncertain. The CDR3 has 14 amino acids. V shed 6 bases and J shed 3 bases, with 15 bases lying between them. Germline V gene lookup returns CDR1 MNHEY and CDR2 SVGEGT.

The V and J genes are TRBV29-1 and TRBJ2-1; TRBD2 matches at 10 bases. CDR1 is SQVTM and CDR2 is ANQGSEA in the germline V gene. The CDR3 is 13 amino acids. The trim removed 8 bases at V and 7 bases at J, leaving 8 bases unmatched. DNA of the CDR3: TGCAGCACAAGCGGGGGGGCCTTTAATGAGCAGTTCTTC. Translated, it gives CSTSGGAFNEQFF.

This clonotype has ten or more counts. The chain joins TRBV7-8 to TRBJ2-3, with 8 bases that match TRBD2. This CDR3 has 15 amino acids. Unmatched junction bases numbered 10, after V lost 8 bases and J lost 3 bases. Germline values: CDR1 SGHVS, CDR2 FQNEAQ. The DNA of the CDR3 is TGTGCCAGCCTAGATAGGATAGCGGGGACAGATACGCAGTATTTT. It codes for CASLDRIAGTDTQYF.

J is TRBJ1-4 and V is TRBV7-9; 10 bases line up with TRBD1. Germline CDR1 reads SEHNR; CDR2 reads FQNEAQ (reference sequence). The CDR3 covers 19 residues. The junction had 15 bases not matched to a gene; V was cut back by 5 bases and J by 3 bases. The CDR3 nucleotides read TGTGCCAGCAGCCACCCCCCACGGGACAGGGGTTTGGCTAATGAAAAACTGTTTTTT. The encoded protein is CASSHPPRDRGLANEKLFF.

The CDR3 loop is CASSSRTGGINEQFF. CDR3 nucleotide sequence: TGTGCCAGCAGCTCCCGGACAGGGGGCATTAATGAGCAGTTCTTC. V and J are TRBV7-9 and TRBJ2-1; 11 bases match TRBD1. The germline V gene has CDR1 SEHNR and CDR2 FQNEAQ (reference sequence). V was clipped by 4 bases and J by 7 bases; unmatched bases: 6. This CDR3 contains 15 residues.

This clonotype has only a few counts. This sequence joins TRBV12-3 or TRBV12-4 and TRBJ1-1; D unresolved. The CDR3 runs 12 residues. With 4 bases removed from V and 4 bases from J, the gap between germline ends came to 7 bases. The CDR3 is CASSYQVTEAFF. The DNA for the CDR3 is TGTGCCAGCAGTTACCAGGTCACTGAAGCTTTCTTT.

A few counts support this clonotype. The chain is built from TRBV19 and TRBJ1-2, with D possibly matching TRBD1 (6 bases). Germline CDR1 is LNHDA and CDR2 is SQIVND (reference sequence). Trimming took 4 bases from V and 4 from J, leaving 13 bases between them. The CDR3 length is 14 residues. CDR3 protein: CASSRDADSYGYTF. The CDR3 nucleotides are TGTGCCAGTAGTAGGGACGCGGACAGCTATGGCTACACCTTC.

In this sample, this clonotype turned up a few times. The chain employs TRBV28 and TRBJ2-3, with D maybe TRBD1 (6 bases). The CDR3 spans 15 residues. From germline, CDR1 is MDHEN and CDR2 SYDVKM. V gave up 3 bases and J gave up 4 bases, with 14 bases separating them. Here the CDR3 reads CASSLDSLGPDTQYF. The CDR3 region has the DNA TGTGCCAGCAGTTTGGACAGCCTCGGGCCAGATACGCAGTATTTT.

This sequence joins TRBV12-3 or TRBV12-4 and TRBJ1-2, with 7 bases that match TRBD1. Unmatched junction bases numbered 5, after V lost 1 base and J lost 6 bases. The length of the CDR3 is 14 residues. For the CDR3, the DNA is TGTGCCAGCAGTTTAGAGAGGGGGCGGAATGGCTACACCTTC. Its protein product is CASSLERGRNGYTF.

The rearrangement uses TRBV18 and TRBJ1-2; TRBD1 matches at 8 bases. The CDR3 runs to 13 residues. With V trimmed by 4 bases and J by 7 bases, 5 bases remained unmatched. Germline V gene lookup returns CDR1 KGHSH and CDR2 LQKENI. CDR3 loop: CASSQTGEPGYTF. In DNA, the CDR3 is TGTGCCAGCTCACAGACAGGGGAGCCTGGCTACACCTTC.

CDR3 nucleotides: TGCGCCAGCAGCCTAGAATCCGGGACAGAAGAGACCCAGTACTTC. Translation: CASSLESGTEETQYF. The chain uses TRBV4-1 and TRBJ2-5, with 7 bases matching TRBD1. This CDR3 region has 15 residues. The germline gives CDR1 MGHRA, CDR2 YSYEKL. V was clipped by 4 bases and J by 3 bases; unmatched bases: 8.

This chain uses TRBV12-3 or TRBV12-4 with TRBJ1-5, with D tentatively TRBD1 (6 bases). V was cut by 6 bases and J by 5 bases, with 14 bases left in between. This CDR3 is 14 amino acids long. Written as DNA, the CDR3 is TGTGCCAGCAGCCAGGGACAACTGCATCAGCCCCAGCATTTT. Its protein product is CASSQGQLHQPQHF.